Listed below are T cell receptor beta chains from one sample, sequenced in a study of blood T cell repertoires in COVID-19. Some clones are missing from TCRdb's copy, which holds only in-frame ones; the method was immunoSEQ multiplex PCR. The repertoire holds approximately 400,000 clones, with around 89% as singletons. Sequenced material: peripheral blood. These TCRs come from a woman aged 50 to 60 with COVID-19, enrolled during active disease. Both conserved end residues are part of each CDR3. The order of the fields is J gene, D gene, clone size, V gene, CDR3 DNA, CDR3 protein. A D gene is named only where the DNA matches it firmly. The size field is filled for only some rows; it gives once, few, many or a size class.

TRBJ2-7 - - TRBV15 TGTGCCACCAGCAGAGATCGGCGGGGAGGCTCCTACGAGCAGTACTTC CATSRDRRGGSYEQYF
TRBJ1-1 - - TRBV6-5 TGTGCCAGCACTAGGTCGCTGATGAACACTGAAGCTTTCTTT CASTRSLMNTEAFF
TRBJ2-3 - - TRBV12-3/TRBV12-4 TGTGCCAGCAGTGGGGGGAAATCGCAGTATTTT CASSGGKSQYF
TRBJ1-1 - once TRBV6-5 TGTGCCAGCAAGGAAAACAGGAACACTGAAGCTTTCTTT CASKENRNTEAFF
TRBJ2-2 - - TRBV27 TGTGCCAGCAGTCCGTGGGGGACATCGAACACCGGGGAGCTGTTTTTT CASSPWGTSNTGELFF
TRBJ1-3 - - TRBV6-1 TGTGCCAGCAGTGAACTTGGGCTGAGCGCAGAACAGGCACTCCTCTCTGGAAACACCATATATTTT CASSELGLSAEQALLSGNTIYF
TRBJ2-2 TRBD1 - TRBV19 TGTGCCAGCTCTGGGACAGGGAAGGCCGGGGAGCTGTTTTTT CASSGTGKAGELFF
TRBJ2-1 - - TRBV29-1 TGCAGCGTTGTGGGTAGGAGGGGGGGCCATGAGCAGTTCTTC CSVVGRRGGHEQFF
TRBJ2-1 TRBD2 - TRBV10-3 TGTGCCATCAGTGAGTCGGGAGGGGCCGAGCAGTTCTTC CAISESGGAEQFF
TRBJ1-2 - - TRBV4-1 TGCGCCAGCCGCCCGGCGGACACACAAGGGATCTATGGCTACACCTTC CASRPADTQGIYGYTF
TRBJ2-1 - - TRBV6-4 TGTGCCAGCAGTGAGCGCTTCGGGGATGAGCAGTTCTTC CASSERFGDEQFF
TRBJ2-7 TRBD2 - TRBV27 TGTGCCAGCAGTTTATCGCATAATAGCGGGGGCCCCTCCTACGAGCAGTACTTC CASSLSHNSGGPSYEQYF
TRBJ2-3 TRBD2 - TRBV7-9 TGTGCCAGCAGCCCTCGGGGGGCGGGGGGTTTGTTTACGCAGTATTTT CASSPRGAGGLFTQYF
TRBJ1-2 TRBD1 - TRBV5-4 TGTGCCAGCAGCCAGTACGGGACAGCCTATGGCTACACCTTC CASSQYGTAYGYTF
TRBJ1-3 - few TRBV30 TGTGCCTGGACCGACCTGGACTTCCTCTCTGGAAACACCATATATTTT CAWTDLDFLSGNTIYF
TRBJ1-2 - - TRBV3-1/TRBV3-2 TGTGCCAGCAGCCAAGATGGAGGGTATGGCTACACCTTC CASSQDGGYGYTF
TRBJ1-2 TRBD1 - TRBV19 TGTGCCACCCCAGGGGGCTCTAACTATGGCTACACCTTC CATPGGSNYGYTF
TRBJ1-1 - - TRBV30 TGTGCCTGGAGGTCGGTGGTCGGGGACACTGAAGCTTTCTTT CAWRSVVGDTEAFF
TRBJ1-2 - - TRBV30 TGTGCCTCGCAGGGCCGCGACTATGGCTACACCTTC CASQGRDYGYTF
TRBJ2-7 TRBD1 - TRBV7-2 TGTGCCAGCAGCTTTTGGGACAGGGGGCGGGATGAGTACTTC CASSFWDRGRDEYF
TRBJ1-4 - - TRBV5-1 TGCGCCAGCAGCATAGCGGACAATGAAAAACTGTTTTTT CASSIADNEKLFF
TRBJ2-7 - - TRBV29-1 TGCAGCGTTGGACAGGCTAACTCCTACGAGCAGTACTTC CSVGQANSYEQYF
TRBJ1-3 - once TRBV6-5 TGTGCCAGCCGGGTCTCCTTCTCTGGAAACACCATATATTTT CASRVSFSGNTIYF
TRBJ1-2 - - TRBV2 TGTGCCAGCTCGACAGAAAAGTCCTATGGCTACACCTTC CASSTEKSYGYTF
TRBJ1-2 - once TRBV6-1 TGTGCCAGCAGTGATTCCCCCCAGGCCTATGGCTACACCTTC CASSDSPQAYGYTF
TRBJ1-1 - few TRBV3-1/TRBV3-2 TGTGCCAGCAGCCCTGGGTCGTTCTCAGGGAAGGGCACTGAAGCTTTCTTT CASSPGSFSGKGTEAFF
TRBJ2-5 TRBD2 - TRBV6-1 TGTGCCAGCAGTGTTCTGGGAACTAGCGGGGGGGCACGCGAGACCCAGTACTTC CASSVLGTSGGARETQYF
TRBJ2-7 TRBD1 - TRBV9 TGTGCCAGCAGTCCCACAGGGGTGGTTACGGAGCAGTACTTC CASSPTGVVTEQYF
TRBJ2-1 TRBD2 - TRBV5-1 TGCGCCAGCAGCTTGGCCGGTAGCGGGGGCCTCGGTGAGCAGTTCTTC CASSLAGSGGLGEQFF
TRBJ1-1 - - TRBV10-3 TGTGCCATCAGTGAGTCGTACGGTGAGAACACTGAAGCTTTCTTT CAISESYGENTEAFF
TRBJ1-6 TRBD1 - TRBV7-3 TGTGCCAGCAGCTTATTGGGGACAGGGGATAATTCACCCCTCCACTTT CASSLLGTGDNSPLHF
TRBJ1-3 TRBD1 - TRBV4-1 TGCGCCAGCAGCTTCAGGGGGCTTGGAAACACCATATATTTT CASSFRGLGNTIYF
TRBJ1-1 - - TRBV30 TGTGCCTGGGGAGGGGCGATGAACACTGAAGCTTTCTTT CAWGGAMNTEAFF
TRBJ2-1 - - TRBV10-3 TGTGCCATCAGTGAGTACGCGTACAATGAGCAGTTCTTC CAISEYAYNEQFF
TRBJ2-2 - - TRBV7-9 TGTGCCAGCAGCTTAGGAAGGGGCGCCGGCGGGGAGCTGTTTTTT CASSLGRGAGGELFF
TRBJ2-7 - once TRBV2 TGTGCCAGCAGTGCTGACAGGTTCTACGAGCAGTACTTC CASSADRFYEQYF
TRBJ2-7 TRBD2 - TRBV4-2 TGTGCCAGCAGCCAAGTCACTAGCGGGGGAAACGAGCAGCACTTC CASSQVTSGGNEQHF
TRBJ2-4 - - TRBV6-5 TGTGCCAGAGACGTCAGGCACCCCGCCACCCTTTGTTACTTC CARDVRHPATLCYF
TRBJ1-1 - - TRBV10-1 TGCGCCAGCAGTGTGGGCAGTGAAGCTTTCTTT CASSVGSEAFF
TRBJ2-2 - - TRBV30 TGTGCCTGGAGTAGGGCGGGGACGGGAACCGGGGAGCTGTTTTTT CAWSRAGTGTGELFF
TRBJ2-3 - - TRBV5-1 TGCGCCAGCAGGTTTAGCGGGACAGGGCTTGGGACAGATACGCAGTATTTT CASRFSGTGLGTDTQYF
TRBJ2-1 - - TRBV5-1 TGCGCCAGCAGCTTAGACATGCTCCTCAATGAGCAGTTCTTC CASSLDMLLNEQFF
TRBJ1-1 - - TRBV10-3 TGTGCCATCAGTGAGGACAACCTGAACACTGAAGCTTTCTTT CAISEDNLNTEAFF
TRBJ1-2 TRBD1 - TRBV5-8 TGTGCCAGCAGCTTAGGACAGGGCCAAAACTATGGCTACACCTTC CASSLGQGQNYGYTF
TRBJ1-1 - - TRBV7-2 TGTGCCAGCAGCTTAGATCTCGGGTTGGACACTGAAGCTTTCTTT CASSLDLGLDTEAFF
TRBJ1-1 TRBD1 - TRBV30 TGTGCCTGGAGTGACTCAATGGGACAGGTGAACACTGAAGCTTTCTTT CAWSDSMGQVNTEAFF
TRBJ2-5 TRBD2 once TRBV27 TGTGCCAGCAGCCGAAGAGGGGGCGGACTAGCGGGGCTCCAAGAGACCCAGTACTTC CASSRRGGGLAGLQETQYF
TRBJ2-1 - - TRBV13 TGTGCCAGCAGCTTTCTATCCGCGTACAATGAGCAGTTCTTC CASSFLSAYNEQFF
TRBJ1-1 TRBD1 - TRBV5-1 TGCGCCAGCAGCCCCCAAACAGGGGTTAACACTGAAGCTTTCTTT CASSPQTGVNTEAFF
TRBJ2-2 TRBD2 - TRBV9 TGTGCCAGCAGCGCGACACGGGGGGCCGGGGAGCTGTTTTTT CASSATRGAGELFF
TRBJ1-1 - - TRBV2 TGTGCCAGCAAGCTGAGAAGGAACACTGAAGCTTTCTTT CASKLRRNTEAFF
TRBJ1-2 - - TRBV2 TGTGCCAGCAGTGGGACTCGCTATGGCTACACCTTC CASSGTRYGYTF
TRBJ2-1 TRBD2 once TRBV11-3 TGTGCCAGCAGCCCGGGACTAGCGGGGGAGGTTGAGCAGTTCTTC CASSPGLAGEVEQFF
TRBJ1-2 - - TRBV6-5 TGTGCCAGCAGTTACTCGAATGCAGCGACCTATGGCTACACCTTC CASSYSNAATYGYTF
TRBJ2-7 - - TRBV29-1 TGCAGCGTTGTAGGAGGGCTGGGGACGGGCTCTCAGTACTTC CSVVGGLGTGSQYF
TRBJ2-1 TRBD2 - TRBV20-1 TGCAGTGCTAGTCATACTAGGGGAGCCGGGACTAGCATCCATGAGCAGTTCTTC CSASHTRGAGTSIHEQFF
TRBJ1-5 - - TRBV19 TGTGCCAGTATCGCGATAGGACGGGACTTCAATCAGCCCCAGCATTTT CASIAIGRDFNQPQHF
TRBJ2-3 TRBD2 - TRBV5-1 TGCGCCAGCAGCTGGCCCCTACTAGCGGGGGGTCACACTAGCACAGATACGCAGTATTTT CASSWPLLAGGHTSTDTQYF
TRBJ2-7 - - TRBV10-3 TGTGCCATCAGTGAAGATACAGGTTATCCCTACGAGCAGTACTTC CAISEDTGYPYEQYF
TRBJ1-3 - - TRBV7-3 TGTGCCAGCAGCCAAGGGGGGGCCTCTGGAAACACCATATATTTT CASSQGGASGNTIYF